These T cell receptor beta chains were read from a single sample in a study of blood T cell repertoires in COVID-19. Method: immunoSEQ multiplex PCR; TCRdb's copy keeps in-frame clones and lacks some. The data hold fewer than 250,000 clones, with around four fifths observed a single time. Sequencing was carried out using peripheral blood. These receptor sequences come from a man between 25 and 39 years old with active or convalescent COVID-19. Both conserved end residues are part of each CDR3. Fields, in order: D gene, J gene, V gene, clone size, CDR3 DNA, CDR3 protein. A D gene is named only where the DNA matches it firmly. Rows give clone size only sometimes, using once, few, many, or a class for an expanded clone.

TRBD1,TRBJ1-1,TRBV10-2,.,TGCGCCAGCTCGGACAGGGGGCACACTGAAGCTTTCTTT,CASSDRGHTEAFF
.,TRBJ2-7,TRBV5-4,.,TGTGCCAGCAGCTTGGCCGGGGTTGGCGAGCAGTACTTC,CASSLAGVGEQYF
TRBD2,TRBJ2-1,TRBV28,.,TGTGCCAGCAGTTTAAGCGGGAGCGTCGATGAGCAGTTCTTC,CASSLSGSVDEQFF
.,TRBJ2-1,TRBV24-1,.,TGTGCCACCAGTGATCCCCGGACAGCGAGCTTCTACAATGAGCAGTTCTTC,CATSDPRTASFYNEQFF
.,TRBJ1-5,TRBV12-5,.,TGTGCTAGTGGTTTGGCCCCGAATCAGCCCCAGCATTTT,CASGLAPNQPQHF
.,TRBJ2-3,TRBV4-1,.,TGCGCCAGCAGCCAAGTCGAGCCCCTCACAGATACGCAGTATTTT,CASSQVEPLTDTQYF
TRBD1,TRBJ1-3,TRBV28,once,TGTGCCAGCAGTCCCCCGGGACAGGGGGCTAGAGGTGGAAACACCATATATTTT,CASSPPGQGARGGNTIYF
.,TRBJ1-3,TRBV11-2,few,TGTGCCAGCAGCCAACAGTTGGGCCCTGGAAACACCATATATTTT,CASSQQLGPGNTIYF
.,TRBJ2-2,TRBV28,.,TGTGCCAGCAGTCCCCCCGCGAACGCGAACACCGGGGAGCTGTTTTTT,CASSPPANANTGELFF
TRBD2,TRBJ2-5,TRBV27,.,TGTGCCAGTTCGGGACTAGCGGGGGGCCAAGAGACCCAGTACTTC,CASSGLAGGQETQYF
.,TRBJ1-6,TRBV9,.,TGTGCCAGCAGCGGACAGAGCTCACCCCTCCACTTT,CASSGQSSPLHF
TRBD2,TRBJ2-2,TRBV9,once,TGTGCCAGCAGCGTCGCTAGCGGGGTTCCCTCGAACACCGGGGAGCTGTTTTTT,CASSVASGVPSNTGELFF
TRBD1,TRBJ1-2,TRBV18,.,TGTGCCAGCTCAACGCAGGGGGGTCGAGATGGCTACACCTTC,CASSTQGGRDGYTF
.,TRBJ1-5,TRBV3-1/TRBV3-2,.,TGTGCCAGCAGCCAAGCCACAGGTCAGCCCCAGCATTTT,CASSQATGQPQHF
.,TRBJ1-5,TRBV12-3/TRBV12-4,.,TGTGCCAGCAGTTCCCAGGGTAGTCAGCCCCAGCATTTT,CASSSQGSQPQHF
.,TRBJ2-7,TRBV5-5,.,TGTGCCAGCAGCTTAGCCCTGGGACTTGACTCCTACGAGCAGTACTTC,CASSLALGLDSYEQYF
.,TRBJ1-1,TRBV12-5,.,TGTGCTAGTGCCGAGCCGGGGGTAGGGGACACTGAAGCTTTCTTT,CASAEPGVGDTEAFF
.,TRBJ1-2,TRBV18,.,TGTGCCAGCTCACCGGGACATAACTATGGCTACACCTTC,CASSPGHNYGYTF
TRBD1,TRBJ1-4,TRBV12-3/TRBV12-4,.,TGTGCCAGCAGTGCAGGGGGCCCTGAAAAACTGTTTTTT,CASSAGGPEKLFF
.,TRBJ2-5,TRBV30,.,TGTGCCTCGTCGACTGACAGGGAGGTGACCCAAGAGACCCAGTACTTC,CASSTDREVTQETQYF